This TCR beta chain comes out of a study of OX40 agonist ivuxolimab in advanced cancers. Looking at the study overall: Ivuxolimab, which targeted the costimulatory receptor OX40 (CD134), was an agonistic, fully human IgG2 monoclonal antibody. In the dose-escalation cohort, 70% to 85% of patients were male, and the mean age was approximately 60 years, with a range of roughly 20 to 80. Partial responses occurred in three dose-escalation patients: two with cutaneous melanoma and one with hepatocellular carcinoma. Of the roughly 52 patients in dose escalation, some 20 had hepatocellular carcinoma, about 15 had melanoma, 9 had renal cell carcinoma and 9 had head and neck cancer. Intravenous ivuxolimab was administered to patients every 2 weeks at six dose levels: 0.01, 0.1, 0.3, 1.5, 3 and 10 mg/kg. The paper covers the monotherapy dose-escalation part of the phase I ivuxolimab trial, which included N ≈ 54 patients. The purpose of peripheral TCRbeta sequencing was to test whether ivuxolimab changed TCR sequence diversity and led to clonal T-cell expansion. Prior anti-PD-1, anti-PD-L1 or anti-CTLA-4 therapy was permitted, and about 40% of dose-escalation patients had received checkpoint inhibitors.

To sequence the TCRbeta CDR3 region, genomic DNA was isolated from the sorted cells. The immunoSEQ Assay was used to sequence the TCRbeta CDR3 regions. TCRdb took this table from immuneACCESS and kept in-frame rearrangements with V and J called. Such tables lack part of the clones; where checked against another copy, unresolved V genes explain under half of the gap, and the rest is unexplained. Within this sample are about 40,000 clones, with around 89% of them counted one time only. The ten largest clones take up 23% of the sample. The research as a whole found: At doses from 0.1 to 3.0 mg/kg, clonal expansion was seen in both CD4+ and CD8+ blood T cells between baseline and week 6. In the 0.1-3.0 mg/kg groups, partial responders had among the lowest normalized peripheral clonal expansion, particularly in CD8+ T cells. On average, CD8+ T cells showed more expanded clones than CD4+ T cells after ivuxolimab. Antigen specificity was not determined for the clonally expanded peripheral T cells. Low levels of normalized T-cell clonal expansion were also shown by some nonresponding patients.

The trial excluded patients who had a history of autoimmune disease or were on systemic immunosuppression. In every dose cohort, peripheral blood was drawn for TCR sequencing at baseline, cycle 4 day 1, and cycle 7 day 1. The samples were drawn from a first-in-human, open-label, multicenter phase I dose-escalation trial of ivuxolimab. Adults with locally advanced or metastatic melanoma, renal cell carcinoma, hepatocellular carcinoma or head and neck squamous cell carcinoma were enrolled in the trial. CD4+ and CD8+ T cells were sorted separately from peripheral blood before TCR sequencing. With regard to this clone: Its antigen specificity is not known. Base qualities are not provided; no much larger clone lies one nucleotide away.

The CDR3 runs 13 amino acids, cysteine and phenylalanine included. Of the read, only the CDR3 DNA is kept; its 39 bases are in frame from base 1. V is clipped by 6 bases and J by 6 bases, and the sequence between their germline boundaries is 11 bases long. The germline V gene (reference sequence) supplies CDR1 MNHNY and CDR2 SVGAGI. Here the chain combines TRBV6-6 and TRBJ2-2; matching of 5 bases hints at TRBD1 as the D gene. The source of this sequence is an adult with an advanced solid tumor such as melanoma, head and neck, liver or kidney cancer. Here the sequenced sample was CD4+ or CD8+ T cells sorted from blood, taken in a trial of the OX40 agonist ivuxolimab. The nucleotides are TGTGCCAGCAGCCCCAGGGTGGCCGGGGAGCTGTTTTTT. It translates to CASSPRVAGELFF.